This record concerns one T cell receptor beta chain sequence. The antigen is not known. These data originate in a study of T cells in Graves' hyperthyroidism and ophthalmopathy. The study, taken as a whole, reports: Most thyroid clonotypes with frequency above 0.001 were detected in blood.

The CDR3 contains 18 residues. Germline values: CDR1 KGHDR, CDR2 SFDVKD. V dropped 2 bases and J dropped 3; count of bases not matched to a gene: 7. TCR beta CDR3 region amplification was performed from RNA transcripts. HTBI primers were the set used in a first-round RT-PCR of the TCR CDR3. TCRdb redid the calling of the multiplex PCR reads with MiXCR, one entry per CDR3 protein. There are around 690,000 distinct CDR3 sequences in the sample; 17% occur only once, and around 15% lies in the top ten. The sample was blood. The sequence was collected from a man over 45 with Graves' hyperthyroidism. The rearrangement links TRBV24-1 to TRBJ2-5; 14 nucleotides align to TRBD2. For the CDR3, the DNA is TGTGCCACCAGTGATTCGGACGGGACTAGCGGGAGAGAAGAGACCCAGTACTTC. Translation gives CATSDSDGTSGREETQYF.